The rows below give T cell receptor beta chains drawn from one sample of a study of shared clonotypes between healthy human individuals. Produced via immunoSEQ multiplex PCR; TCRdb's table is partial and in-frame only. This table holds about 1 million clones, more than 60% found once. Sequenced sample: memory CD4+ T cells sorted from blood. The source of these receptors is a man between 18 and 29 years old in good health. Each CDR3 is given with its conserved first and last residue. The D gene is left open where the match is weak. A clone size is listed for some rows: how often the clone was seen (once, few, many), or a class if it is expanded.

>TRBV19|NA|TRBJ1-4|TRBD1
TGTGCCAGTCGTGTCCATGGACAGGAGATAAATGAAAAACTGTTTTTT
CASRVHGQEINEKLFF
>TRBV30|few|TRBJ1-5|NA
TGTGCCTGGAGTCGATACTCGGACCGTTTGAAGAGGGGAAATCAGCCCCAGCATTTT
CAWSRYSDRLKRGNQPQHF
>TRBV28|NA|TRBJ1-3|NA
TGTGCCAGCAGTCCCTCAGCAGGGACGTCTGGAAACACCATATATTTT
CASSPSAGTSGNTIYF
>TRBV6-6|NA|TRBJ1-4|NA
TGTGCCAGCAGTCGACCTGGGGGTAATAATGAAAAACTGTTTTTT
CASSRPGGNNEKLFF
>TRBV11-2|NA|TRBJ2-1|TRBD2
TGTGCCAGCAGAAAGACTAGCGGGGGTTCCTACAATGAGCAGTTCTTC
CASRKTSGGSYNEQFF
>TRBV27|NA|TRBJ2-2|TRBD2
TGTGCCAGCAGTTTATTGGGTCTAGCGGTGAACACCGGGGAGCTGTTTTTT
CASSLLGLAVNTGELFF
>TRBV6-5|NA|TRBJ2-5|NA
TGTGCCAGCAGCCCGGGACCTAATCAAGAGACCCAGTACTTC
CASSPGPNQETQYF
>TRBV9|NA|TRBJ2-1|TRBD2
TGTGCCAGCAGCGTAGCAACGGGGGGGTACAATGAGCAGTTCTTC
CASSVATGGYNEQFF
>TRBV7-6|NA|TRBJ2-5|NA
TGTGCCAGCAGTCAGCCCACTTGGTACCAAGAGACCCAGTACTTC
CASSQPTWYQETQYF
>TRBV7-8|few|TRBJ2-3|NA
TGTGCCAGCAGCTTAGGAGTCAGGGGCACAGATACGCAGTATTTT
CASSLGVRGTDTQYF
>TRBV10-3|NA|TRBJ1-2|TRBD1
TGTGCCATCACTGGGACAGACTATGGCTACACCTTC
CAITGTDYGYTF
>TRBV19|NA|TRBJ2-2|NA
TGTGCCAGTAATTCCCCCCAGGGTTACACCGGGGAGCTGTTTTTT
CASNSPQGYTGELFF
>TRBV5-1|few|TRBJ2-7|TRBD1
TGCGCCAGCAGCTCCGGGACAGGGGTCTCCTACGAGCAGTACTTC
CASSSGTGVSYEQYF
>TRBV4-1|few|TRBJ1-2|NA
TGCGCCAGCAGCCAAGACAGTTACTACACCTTC
CASSQDSYYTF
>TRBV18|NA|TRBJ2-7|NA
TGTGCCAGCTCACCAATACAGAGCTCCTACGAGCAGTACTTC
CASSPIQSSYEQYF
>TRBV30|NA|TRBJ2-7|NA
TGTGCCTGGAGACCGAAATCCTACGAGCAGTACTTC
CAWRPKSYEQYF
>TRBV11-2|NA|TRBJ2-7|NA
TGTGCCAGCAGCTTAGTCGCAGGGGAGGTATACGAGCAGTACTTC
CASSLVAGEVYEQYF
>TRBV5-6|NA|TRBJ2-3|TRBD2
TGTGCCAGCAGCTTGGGGCTAGCGGCCACAGATACGCAGTATTTT
CASSLGLAATDTQYF
>TRBV10-1|NA|TRBJ2-7|TRBD2
TGCGCCAGCAGCCGGGGCGGGAGCTCCTACGAGCAGTACTTC
CASSRGGSSYEQYF
>TRBV7-2|many|TRBJ1-1|TRBD1
TGTGCCAGCAGCTTAGCGTGGTGGGGGACAGAGAACACTGAAGCTTTCTTT
CASSLAWWGTENTEAFF
>TRBV2|NA|TRBJ1-4|TRBD1
TGTGCCAGCCACCGGGACAGAAATGAAAAACTGTTTTTT
CASHRDRNEKLFF
>TRBV25-1|NA|TRBJ1-6|NA
TGTGCCAGCAGACAGATGAGCTCCTATAATTCACCCCTCCACTTT
CASRQMSSYNSPLHF
>TRBV28|NA|TRBJ1-2|NA
TGTGCCAGCAGTCCACCGAGGGTAGGTGGCTACACCTTC
CASSPPRVGGYTF
>TRBV4-3|NA|TRBJ2-7|NA
TGCGCCAGCAGCCAGGCAATCCGGGACCGATTCTACGAGCAGTACTTC
CASSQAIRDRFYEQYF
>TRBV18|NA|TRBJ1-6|TRBD1
TGTGCCAGCTCACGAGGGGGCGGAGGAGGTTCTGGTTCACCCCTCCACTTT
CASSRGGGGGSGSPLHF
>TRBV6-5|once|TRBJ2-7|TRBD2
TGTGCCAGCAGTTACTCGTGGGGGGGACTCTACGAGCAGTACTTC
CASSYSWGGLYEQYF
>TRBV28|NA|TRBJ2-5|NA
TGTGCCAGCAGCCAATCCAAGGAGACCCAGTACTTC
CASSQSKETQYF
>TRBV10-2|NA|TRBJ1-2|TRBD1
TGCGCCAGCAGCCAACAGGGGTCCGGCGGGGCTTATGGCTACACCTTC
CASSQQGSGGAYGYTF
>TRBV2|NA|TRBJ2-7|TRBD2
TGTGCCAGCAGATCCACTAGCGGGAGCGCCTTTGGCGAGCAGTACTTC
CASRSTSGSAFGEQYF
>TRBV4-1|many|TRBJ2-2|TRBD1
TGCGCCAGCAGCCAAGAAGGGACAGTCACCGGGGAGCTGTTTTTT
CASSQEGTVTGELFF
>TRBV7-2|NA|TRBJ1-2|NA
TGTGCCAGCACTCAGGGCCAGGGGATCAACACCTTC
CASTQGQGINTF
>TRBV6-5|NA|TRBJ2-2|TRBD2
TGTGCCAGCACGGGGGGGAAGAACACCGGGGAGCTGTTTTTT
CASTGGKNTGELFF
>TRBV29-1|once|TRBJ1-1|TRBD1
TGCAGCGTTGAAAACGCTTCAGGGGGTAACACTGAAGCTTTCTTT
CSVENASGGNTEAFF
>TRBV5-1|NA|TRBJ1-3|NA
TGCGCCAGCAGCTACGGGACTGATGGAAACACCATATATTTT
CASSYGTDGNTIYF
>TRBV10-1|once|TRBJ2-5|NA
TGCGCCAGCAGTGAAAGGGCTAGCGCCGGGAGAGAGACCCAGTACTTC
CASSERASAGRETQYF